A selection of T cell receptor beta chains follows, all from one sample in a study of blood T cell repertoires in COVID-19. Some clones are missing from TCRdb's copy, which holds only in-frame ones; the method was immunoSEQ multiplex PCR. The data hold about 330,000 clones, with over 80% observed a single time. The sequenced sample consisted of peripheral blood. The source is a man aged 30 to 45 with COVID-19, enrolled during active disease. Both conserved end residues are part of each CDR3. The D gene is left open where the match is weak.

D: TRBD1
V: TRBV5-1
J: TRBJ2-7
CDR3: CASSSAQGQGNYEQYF
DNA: TGCGCCAGCAGCTCCGCTCAGGGACAGGGCAATTACGAGCAGTACTTC

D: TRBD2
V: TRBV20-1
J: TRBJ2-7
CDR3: CSGRESYEQYF
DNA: TGCAGTGGGCGGGAGTCCTACGAGCAGTACTTC

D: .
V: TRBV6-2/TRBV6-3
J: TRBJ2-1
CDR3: CASSYSGGTRKWNEQFF
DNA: TGTGCCAGCAGTTACTCGGGGGGAACAAGAAAGTGGAATGAGCAGTTCTTC

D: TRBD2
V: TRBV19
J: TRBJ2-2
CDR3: CASSIPVPPGLAAGELFF
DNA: TGTGCCAGTAGTATCCCTGTCCCGCCGGGACTAGCGGCCGGGGAGCTGTTTTTT

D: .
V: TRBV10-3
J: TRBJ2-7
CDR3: CAISDSRQVPYEQYF
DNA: TGTGCCATCAGTGATTCCCGGCAGGTCCCCTACGAGCAGTACTTC

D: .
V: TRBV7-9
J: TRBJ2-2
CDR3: CASSFGGQSGATGELFF
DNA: TGTGCCAGCAGCTTTGGGGGACAGTCGGGAGCCACCGGGGAGCTGTTTTTT

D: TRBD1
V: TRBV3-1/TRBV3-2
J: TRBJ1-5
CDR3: CASSQGTANNQPQHF
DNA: TGTGCCAGCAGCCAGGGGACAGCGAACAATCAGCCCCAGCATTTT

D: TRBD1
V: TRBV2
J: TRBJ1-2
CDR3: CASSSARTGFGYTF
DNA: TGTGCCAGCAGCAGTGCCCGGACAGGGTTTGGCTACACCTTC

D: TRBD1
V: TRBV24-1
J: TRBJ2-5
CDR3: CATSDVLGQGVETQYF
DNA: TGTGCCACCAGTGATGTTCTGGGACAGGGGGTCGAGACCCAGTACTTC

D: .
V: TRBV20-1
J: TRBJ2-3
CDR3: CSASFTGPDTQYF
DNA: TGCAGTGCTAGTTTTACAGGGCCAGATACGCAGTATTTT

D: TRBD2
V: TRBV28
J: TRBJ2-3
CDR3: CASSPLREGTDTQYF
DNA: TGTGCCAGCAGCCCACTGCGGGAGGGCACAGATACGCAGTATTTT

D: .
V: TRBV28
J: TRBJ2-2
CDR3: CASSPIPGGSGELFF
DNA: TGTGCCAGCAGTCCCATCCCCGGAGGCTCCGGGGAGCTGTTTTTT

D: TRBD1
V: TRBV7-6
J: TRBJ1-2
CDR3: CASSLPGQGAYGYTF
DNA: TGTGCCAGCAGCTTGCCGGGACAGGGGGCTTACGGCTACACCTTC

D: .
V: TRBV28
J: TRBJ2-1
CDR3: CASKNNFRGYNEQFF
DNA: TGTGCCAGCAAAAACAACTTTAGGGGCTACAATGAGCAGTTCTTC

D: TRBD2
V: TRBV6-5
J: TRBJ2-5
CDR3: CASSFLAGSGETQYF
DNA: TGTGCCAGCAGTTTCCTAGCGGGGTCGGGGGAGACCCAGTACTTC

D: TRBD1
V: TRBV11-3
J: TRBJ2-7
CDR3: CASSFGQGYEQYF
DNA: TGTGCCAGCAGCTTCGGACAGGGCTACGAGCAGTACTTC

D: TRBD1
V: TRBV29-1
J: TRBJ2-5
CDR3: CSVTGQGAETQYF
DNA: TGCAGCGTGACGGGACAGGGAGCAGAGACCCAGTACTTC

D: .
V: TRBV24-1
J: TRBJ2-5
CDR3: CATSTTGHQETQYF
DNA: TGTGCCACCAGTACCACAGGCCATCAAGAGACCCAGTACTTC

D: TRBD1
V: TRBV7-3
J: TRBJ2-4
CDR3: CASSPGQGASLKNIQYF
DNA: TGTGCCAGCAGCCCTGGACAGGGGGCCTCCTTGAAAAACATTCAGTACTTC

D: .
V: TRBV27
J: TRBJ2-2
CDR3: CASSPYTGELFF
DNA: TGTGCCAGCAGCCCGTACACCGGGGAGCTGTTTTTT